This section outlines one T cell receptor (beta chain) sequence together with its context. Its specificity is unknown. From RNA, the CDR3 regions of TCR beta chains were amplified and sequenced. HTBI primers served in a first-round RT-PCR, which a second-round multiplex PCR followed. MiXCR was run by TCRdb on the multiplex PCR reads, yielding one entry per CDR3 protein. The data hold 400,000 to 450,000 distinct CDR3 sequences, with around 20% observed a single time. The sample originates from a study of Graves' ophthalmopathy and Graves' hyperthyroidism. Study-wide results and caveats: Most thyroid-expanded clonotypes exceeding 0.001 frequency were also found in blood.

Exclusion criteria comprised other autoimmune diseases, uncontrolled infections, pregnancy or lactation in patients. The CDR3 sequence is 16 residues long. CDR1 and CDR2 (germline): SGHDT, YYEEEE. V lost 4 bases, J lost 3 bases, and 16 bases lay in between. The material sequenced was peripheral blood. The sequence came from a young woman with stable Graves' hyperthyroidism. The chain recombines TRBV5-6 with TRBJ2-2; D tentatively fits TRBD1 or TRBD2 (5 bases each). The CDR3 nucleotides read TGTGCCAGCAGCCGGGACCACGGAGGAGACACCGGGGAGCTGTTTTTT. This codes for CASSRDHGGDTGELFF.